Listed below are T cell receptor beta chains from one sample, sequenced in a study of blood T cell repertoires in COVID-19. Some clones are missing from TCRdb's copy, which holds only in-frame ones; the method was immunoSEQ multiplex PCR. The table has 90,000 to 100,000 clones, about 71% seen once. The sample taken for sequencing was peripheral blood. These receptors all stem from a woman aged 55-70 years in a cohort sampled during active or convalescent COVID-19. CDR3s include the opening cysteine and the closing phenylalanine or tryptophan. The order of the fields is J gene, clone size, V gene, D gene, CDR3 DNA, CDR3 protein. D genes are given only for firm matches. The size field is filled for only some rows; it gives once, few, many or a size class.

TRBJ1-2 | - | TRBV6-5 | TRBD1 | TGTGCCAGCACCAACGCCGGACAGGGTAACTATGGCTACACCTTC | CASTNAGQGNYGYTF
TRBJ2-1 | - | TRBV7-3 | - | TGTGCCAGCAGCTTTTCGGGGAACAATGAGCAGTTCTTC | CASSFSGNNEQFF
TRBJ2-3 | - | TRBV5-8 | - | TGTGCCAGCAGCTTTAGGGGTACGGATACGCAGTATTTT | CASSFRGTDTQYF
TRBJ2-7 | - | TRBV7-8 | - | TGTGCCAGCAGCTTAGAGGCAGGGTGGTCCTACGAGCAGTACTTC | CASSLEAGWSYEQYF
TRBJ2-5 | - | TRBV7-2 | TRBD2 | TGTGCCAGCAGCTTAGTTTCCCGGGGGGGCCAAGAGACCCAGTACTTC | CASSLVSRGGQETQYF
TRBJ2-1 | few | TRBV24-1 | - | TGTGCCACCAGTGCAGGGAAAGGGTACAATGAGCAGTTCTTC | CATSAGKGYNEQFF
TRBJ1-1 | - | TRBV29-1 | - | TGCAGCGTCGTCGAGGGTAGAGCTTTCTTT | CSVVEGRAFF
TRBJ1-4 | - | TRBV29-1 | TRBD1 | TGCAGCGTCCCGGGACAGGGTCACGAAAAACTGTTTTTT | CSVPGQGHEKLFF
TRBJ2-6 | - | TRBV10-3 | TRBD1 | TGTGCCATCAGTGACAGGGGGACAGGGGTCTTCGGGGCCAACGTCCTGACTTTC | CAISDRGTGVFGANVLTF
TRBJ2-7 | - | TRBV4-2 | - | TGTGCCAGCAGCCAAGGAATGGAACGAGACAAGAACCCCTACGAGCAGTACTTC | CASSQGMERDKNPYEQYF
TRBJ1-3 | - | TRBV9 | - | TGTGCCAGCAGCGGCAACCTCTACTCTGGAAACACCATATATTTT | CASSGNLYSGNTIYF
TRBJ2-3 | - | TRBV29-1 | TRBD2 | TGCAGCGTTCCCTCTAGCGGGGTAACAGATACGCAGTATTTT | CSVPSSGVTDTQYF
TRBJ2-5 | - | TRBV9 | TRBD2 | TGTGCCAGCAGCGTAGGGCTAGCGGGGGGACAAGAGACCCAGTACTTC | CASSVGLAGGQETQYF
TRBJ1-2 | - | TRBV29-1 | TRBD1 | TGCAGCGTTGTCGGGACAGGGGGTAACTATGGCTACACCTTC | CSVVGTGGNYGYTF
TRBJ2-7 | once | TRBV10-2 | TRBD1 | TGCGCCAGCAGTGATAACAGGGGGCGCGAGCAGTACTTC | CASSDNRGREQYF
TRBJ1-6 | - | TRBV7-9 | - | TGTGCCAGCAGCCGCGGGGACCCTAATTCACCCCTCCACTTT | CASSRGDPNSPLHF
TRBJ1-1 | - | TRBV20-1 | TRBD1 | TGCAGTGCTAGTATGGGACAGGCGAACACTGAAGCTTTCTTT | CSASMGQANTEAFF
TRBJ1-5 | few | TRBV7-2 | - | TGTGCCAGCAGCTTAAATTCGGGGGGCAATCAGCCCCAGCATTTT | CASSLNSGGNQPQHF
TRBJ2-3 | - | TRBV10-2 | TRBD1 | TGCGCCAGCAGTGAGTGGGGGCAGGGGGCAGATACGCAGTATTTT | CASSEWGQGADTQYF
TRBJ1-6 | - | TRBV11-2 | TRBD1 | TGTGCCAGCAGCATCCCGACAGGGGGTGGTTCACCCCTCCACTTT | CASSIPTGGGSPLHF
TRBJ2-1 | - | TRBV7-9 | - | TGTGCCAGCAGCTTAGAGGCAGGGGCTAATGAGCAGTTCTTC | CASSLEAGANEQFF
TRBJ1-4 | - | TRBV7-2 | - | TGTGCCAGCAGCTTAGATTGGCAGGGTGGAATTGAAAAACTGTTTTTT | CASSLDWQGGIEKLFF
TRBJ2-7 | - | TRBV4-2 | - | TGTGCCAGCAGCCAAGATTACAGGTCCTACGAGCAGTACTTC | CASSQDYRSYEQYF
TRBJ2-2 | - | TRBV2 | - | TGTGCCAGCAGGGTGGCGGGGCGGAGCACCGGGGAGCTGTTTTTT | CASRVAGRSTGELFF
TRBJ1-5 | - | TRBV6-6 | TRBD1 | TGTGCCAGCAGCGGGACAGGGGGTACGAGCGATCAGCCCCAGCATTTT | CASSGTGGTSDQPQHF
TRBJ1-1 | - | TRBV10-3 | - | TGTGCCATCAGTGAAAGACGGGGCACTGAAGCTTTCTTT | CAISERRGTEAFF
TRBJ2-2 | - | TRBV5-1 | TRBD1 | TGCGCCAGCAGTTTCCGGACAGGGATGAACACCGGGGAGCTGTTTTTT | CASSFRTGMNTGELFF
TRBJ2-3 | - | TRBV9 | TRBD1 | TGTGCCAGCAGCGTTCCCAGACAGGGGGGCACAGATACGCAGTATTTT | CASSVPRQGGTDTQYF
TRBJ1-1 | - | TRBV2 | - | TGTGCCAGCAGTAAACAGGAGTACACTGAAGCTTTCTTT | CASSKQEYTEAFF
TRBJ1-1 | - | TRBV28 | - | TGTGCCAGCAGTCAGGTCTTCACTGAAGCTTTCTTT | CASSQVFTEAFF